This passage covers 3 T cell receptor beta chains from one sample sequenced in a study of T cell responses to AZD1222 COVID-19 vaccine (dated by TCRdb to the early 2020s). The receptor library was made with the immunoSEQ multiplex PCR assay. Not all clones reach the TCRdb copy of this immuneACCESS table, which keeps in-frame sequences only. Checked studies attribute under half of the gap to unresolved V genes and leave the rest unexplained. This sample holds 150,000 to 200,000 clones; around 92% were observed only once. Over 7.5% of the sample is in the top ten clones. In light of the paper, this sample's time point label describes: baseline before first vaccination. Sequences were derived from peripheral blood, sampled on day 0 of AZD1222 vaccination. The receptors were gathered from an adult in good health.

The CDR3 nucleotides are TGTGCCAGCAGTGAGGGGGTAAACACCTATGGCTACACCTTC. This encodes CASSEGVNTYGYTF. V usage is TRBV25-1 and J usage is TRBJ1-2, with a weak D call TRBD1 (5 bases). The ends were cut back, 3 bases at V and 4 bases at J, with 12 bases in the middle. Germline V CDR1 and CDR2: MGHDK, SYGVNS. The CDR3 consists of 14 residues.

V is TRBV12-3 or TRBV12-4 and J is TRBJ1-1, with D maybe TRBD1 (5 bases). V was pared by 5 bases and J by 6 bases, with 13 bases between. The CDR3 is made up of 13 amino acids. The CDR3 here is CASSLQGLAEAFF. CDR3 nucleotides: TGTGCCAGCAGTCTCCAGGGCTTGGCTGAAGCTTTCTTT.

V is TRBV3-1 (or the pseudogene TRBV3-2) and J is TRBJ2-1; TRBD2 matches at 13 bases. V shed 0 bases and J 2 bases; nucleotides not matched to a gene: 4. The CDR3 runs 18 residues. Germline V lookup: CDR1 LGHDT, CDR2 YNNKEL (reference sequence). CDR3 in DNA: TGTGCCAGCAGCCAAGACAGGACTAGCGGGGGTCCCTACAATGAGCAGTTCTTC. The encoded protein is CASSQDRTSGGPYNEQFF.